This T cell receptor (beta chain) was documented in a study of blood T cell repertoires in COVID-19. Looking at the study overall: T cells, B-cell-depleted T cells, or PBMCs supplied cDNA or gDNA.

With 7 bases clipped from V and 2 bases from J, the junction kept 6 bases outside the gene matches. Germline V gene data show CDR1 as SQVTM and CDR2 as ANQGSEA. The CDR3 has 13 residues. Clones were read by immunoSEQ multiplex PCR, and TCRdb kept only the in-frame ones, dropping some. Here the sample spans tens of thousands of clones, roughly 77% being singletons. The sequencing sample was made of peripheral blood. The source is a man between 70 and 80 years old with active or convalescent COVID-19. The chain combines TRBV29-1 with TRBJ1-1; 8 bases agree with TRBD1. The CDR3 protein is CSALQGANTEAFF. For the CDR3, the DNA is TGCAGCGCCCTGCAGGGGGCAAACACTGAAGCTTTCTTT.